One and the same sample provided the 5 T cell receptor beta chains below, sequenced in a study of OX40 agonist ivuxolimab in advanced cancers. Some clones are missing from TCRdb's copy, which holds only in-frame ones; the method was immunoSEQ multiplex PCR. The sample has around 72,000 clones, more than 65% seen once; the top ten hold 5%. The sample here was CD4+ or CD8+ T cells sorted from blood, taken in a trial of the OX40 agonist ivuxolimab. All receptors come from an adult with an advanced solid tumor such as melanoma, head and neck, liver or kidney cancer.

CDR3 sequence: CASSLDDQPQHF. The CDR3 DNA reads TGTGCCAGCAGCTTAGATGATCAGCCCCAGCATTTT. This chain uses TRBV7-9 with TRBJ1-5, with D unclear. The V end was cut by 1 base, the J end by 5 bases, with 3 bases between. The V gene's germline CDR1 is SEHNR and CDR2 FQNEAQ (reference sequence). The CDR3 is 12 residues long.

The rearrangement joins TRBV5-1 to TRBJ2-1; 10 bases are shared with TRBD2. In germline, CDR1 is SGHRS, CDR2 YFSETQ. The CDR3 totals 16 residues. Losses at the gene ends were 0 bases for V and 5 bases for J; bases not matched to a gene: 5. Written as DNA, the CDR3 is TGCGCCAGCAGCTTGGCGCGACTAGCGGGCAACAATGAGCAGTTCTTC. Its protein product is CASSLARLAGNNEQFF.

The chain is built from TRBV5-8 and TRBJ2-7, with TRBD1 as a possible D gene (6 bases). CDR1 and CDR2 (germline): SGHTS, YDEGEE. The CDR3 loop spans 14 amino acids. The V and J ends lost 2 bases and 5 bases respectively, with 14 bases between them. The CDR3 region is CASSLWQGSDEQYF. The CDR3 DNA is TGTGCCAGCAGCTTATGGCAGGGGTCTGACGAGCAGTACTTC.

This sequence joins TRBV5-1 and TRBJ2-1, with D possibly being TRBD2 (6 bases). V was shortened by 2 bases and J by 4 bases, with 13 bases between the two germline ends. The CDR3 sequence is 15 residues long. Germline V gene data show CDR1 as SGHRS and CDR2 as YFSETQ. Here the CDR3 reads CASSFTRDSYNEQFF. The CDR3 region has the DNA TGCGCCAGCAGCTTCACCCGGGACTCTTACAATGAGCAGTTCTTC.

The chain combines TRBV5-1 with TRBJ2-5; 13 bases align to TRBD2. The end of the DNA is better explained by TRBJ2-7, so the J call may be wrong. This CDR3 is built from 15 residues. From germline, CDR1 is SGHRS and CDR2 YFSETQ. CDR3 region: CASSPRTSGGDEQYF. The CDR3 nucleotides are TGCGCCAGCAGTCCGAGGACTAGCGGGGGCGACGAGCAGTACTTC.